This T cell receptor (beta chain) was obtained from a study of a mutant IDH1 vaccine in newly diagnosed glioma. With respect to this clone: The antigen is not known.

Time point described: week 23, last vaccination. It was 300 ug of mutant IDH1 20-mer peptide that made up each vaccine dose, given with topical imiquimod. The germline V gene has CDR1 SGHTA and CDR2 FQGNSA. With 5 bases clipped from V and 9 bases from J, the junction kept 14 bases outside the gene matches. CDR3 length: 16 amino acids. Clones were sequenced by immunoSEQ multiplex PCR, and TCRdb holds only the in-frame ones, with some missing. Among 25,000 to 35,000 clones listed, 85% to 90% were seen once. Material: PBMCs, obtained from a glioma patient whose treatment included an IDH1 peptide vaccine. This chain joins TRBV7-2 and TRBJ2-1; 9 nucleotides align to TRBD2. The receptor was isolated from a man aged 35 to 55 with glioma. This chain's CDR3 is CASSPRGSGSDFEQFF. The CDR3 nucleotides read TGTGCCAGCAGCCCCCGGGGTAGCGGGAGTGATTTTGAGCAGTTCTTC.